What follows describes a single TCR beta chain. Its antigen is not known. This entry comes from a study of T cells in Graves' hyperthyroidism and ophthalmopathy. General study findings and limits: Separating ophthalmopathy from stable hyperthyroidism was achieved by a 13 V-J model. Most thyroid clonotypes that were expanded above 0.001 also turned up in blood.

The authors took PBMCs from 10 ml fresh peripheral blood. V lost 4 bases to trimming and J lost 0 bases, with 14 bases between them. The CDR3 extends over 16 amino acids. Germline V gene data show CDR1 as PRHDT and CDR2 as FYEKMQ (reference sequence). Authors of the study amplified TCR beta CDR3 regions from RNA transcripts. The HTBI set primed first-round TCR CDR3 RT-PCR. TCRdb re-derived calls from the multiplex PCR reads in MiXCR, one entry per CDR3 protein. The table shows a few hundred thousand distinct CDR3 sequences, with about a sixth occurring only once. This TCR was recovered from a woman younger than 45 with Graves' hyperthyroidism. Sequenced input: blood. The rearrangement joins TRBV13 to TRBJ2-3; D not certain. The CDR3 region is CASSSQDQASTDTQYF. In nucleotides, the CDR3 is TGTGCCAGCAGCTCCCAGGATCAGGCTAGCACAGATACGCAGTATTTT.